A single sample is the source of the 20 T cell receptor beta chains below, sequenced in a study of vaccination effects on CD4 cells after COVID-19. For these receptors, no antigen is known. Sequencing used immunoSEQ multiplex PCR; TCRdb keeps in-frame clones, though not all of them. Of under 50,000 clones in the sample, roughly 80% are singletons; the top ten hold roughly 8.8%. Following culture for nine to ten days, CD4+ T cells were isolated. The sequenced sample was CD4+ T cells from PBMCs cultured without peptide, obtained before COVID-19 vaccination. Source of these receptors: a human donor who had a prior SARS-CoV-2 infection.

This sequence joins TRBV9 and TRBJ1-1; D unclear. Germline V gene sequence: CDR1 SGDLS, CDR2 YYNGEE. The CDR3 contains 14 residues. The V end was cut by 0 bases, the J end by 1 base, with 7 bases between. Written as DNA, the CDR3 is TGTGCCAGCAGCGTAGACCCGGAGAACACTGAAGCTTTCTTT. This gives the protein CASSVDPENTEAFF.

CDR3 sequence (DNA): TGCGCCAGCAGCCAAGGGTGGTCGGGAGGCCCAAGCTCCTACGAGCAGTACTTC. Translating gives CASSQGWSGGPSSYEQYF. This rearrangement joins TRBV4-3 to TRBJ2-7; TRBD2 agrees at 7 bases. V dropped 1 base and J dropped 0; count of bases not matched to a gene: 12. The CDR3 has 18 amino acids. CDR1 is LGHNA and CDR2 is YSLEER in the germline V gene.

V and J are TRBV24-1 and TRBJ2-7, with D uncertain. CDR1 is KGHDR, CDR2 SFDVKD, per germline. The CDR3 runs 15 residues. V lost 4 bases to trimming and J lost 3 bases, with 15 bases between them. CDR3 bases: TGTGCCACCAGTGAACCCAGGACGGAATACTACGAGCAGTACTTC. It specifies CATSEPRTEYYEQYF.

The V call is TRBV6-1, the J call TRBJ2-1; D is possibly TRBD2 (5 bases). The CDR3 totals 17 residues. The V end lost 4 bases, the J end lost 0 bases, and 16 bases lay between the germline ends. CDR1 is MNHNS and CDR2 is SASEGT in the germline V gene. Here the CDR3 reads CASSGKRTLSSYNEQFF. Here the CDR3 DNA reads TGTGCCAGCAGTGGGAAGCGGACTTTGAGCTCCTACAATGAGCAGTTCTTC.

The rearrangement joins TRBV10-3 to TRBJ2-5, with D perhaps TRBD2 (7 bases). The germline gives CDR1 ENHRY, CDR2 SYGVKD. The CDR3 loop spans 13 amino acids. With 8 bases removed from V and 5 bases from J, the gap between germline ends came to 15 bases. CDR3 sequence reads: CAIWGGAGETQYF. The CDR3 coding sequence is TGTGCCATCTGGGGGGGGGCCGGTGAGACCCAGTACTTC.

This clone was observed a few times. V gene TRBV7-9 combines with J gene TRBJ2-2; TRBD2 aligns across 8 bases. The germline CDR1 and CDR2 sequences are SEHNR and FQNEAQ (reference sequence). V lost 5 bases and J lost 7; bases outside the gene matches: 6. This CDR3 has 14 amino acids. CDR3 in DNA: TGTGCCAGCAGCCTCGGGACTAGTCACGGGGAGCTGTTTTTT. Encoded protein: CASSLGTSHGELFF.

The rearrangement uses TRBV12-3 or TRBV12-4 and TRBJ1-1; D is perhaps TRBD1 (6 bases). The CDR3 totals 12 residues. V was pared by 6 bases and J by 12 bases, with 17 bases between. CDR3 sequence: CASRYTGTGSFF. CDR3 coding DNA: TGTGCCAGCAGATATACAGGGACGGGATCTTTCTTT.

The gene calls are TRBV18 and TRBJ1-2; D remains unclear. CDR1 and CDR2 from the germline V gene are KGHSH and LQKENI. The CDR3 length is 11 residues. Deletions cut 5 bases from V and 6 bases from J, with 7 bases between. DNA for the CDR3: TGTGCCAGCTCAATCAAGGATGGCTACACCTTC. Protein product: CASSIKDGYTF.

The chain has TRBV30 and TRBJ2-5, with D possibly matching TRBD2 (5 bases). Deletions cut 5 bases from V and 5 bases from J, with 12 bases between. The CDR3 covers 12 residues. CDR1 and CDR2 (germline): GTSNPN, SVGIG (reference sequence). The CDR3 here is CAWETGSETQYF. The CDR3 DNA is TGTGCCTGGGAGACTGGGAGTGAGACCCAGTACTTC.

This clone was found once. The chain carries TRBV2 and TRBJ1-1, with 12 bases aligning to TRBD1. CDR1 and CDR2 (germline): SNHLY, FYNNEI. This CDR3 is built from 14 residues. Germline trimming cut 1 base from V and 14 bases from J; bases unmatched to any gene: 8. Here the CDR3 DNA reads TGTGCCAGCAGTGAAGTCGGGGACAGGGGGCAGGGGTTCTTT. Translation gives CASSEVGDRGQGFF.

This clone was seen more than once but under ten times. The chain employs TRBV7-9 and TRBJ1-1, with 7 bases aligning to TRBD1. The CDR3 consists of 15 residues. In germline, CDR1 is SEHNR, CDR2 FQNEAQ (reference sequence). With V trimmed by 5 bases and J by 4 bases, 10 bases remained unmatched. The CDR3 DNA reads TGTGCCAGCAGCCTGCGACAGGGACTGGGCACTGAAGCTTTCTTT. It translates to CASSLRQGLGTEAFF.

The CDR3 sequence: CASSGGEGQPQHF. The DNA for the CDR3 is TGTGCCAGCAGCGGGGGGGAAGGTCAGCCCCAGCATTTT. The chain uses TRBV5-6 and TRBJ1-5, with a possible D match to TRBD1 (5 bases). CDR3 length: 13 residues. Trimming stripped 4 bases from V and 6 bases from J, with 11 bases between. Germline V gives CDR1 SGHDT, CDR2 YYEEEE.

This chain connects TRBV7-2 to TRBJ1-5; a weak D match, TRBD1 (5 bases). Germline V gene lookup returns CDR1 SGHTA and CDR2 FQGNSA. The germline V and J ends were trimmed by 5 bases and 7 bases, with 12 bases remaining between them. The CDR3 length is 13 residues. The CDR3 DNA follows: TGTGCCAGCAGCAAGGACGGGGGGCAGCCCCAGCATTTT. This gives the protein CASSKDGGQPQHF.

V is TRBV7-8 and J is TRBJ1-3, with D unclear. Looked up from germline, CDR1 is SGHVS and CDR2 is FQNEAQ. V gave up 1 base and J gave up 0 bases, with 4 bases separating them. There are 14 residues in the CDR3. CDR3 DNA: TGTGCCAGCAGCTTAGGGAACTCTGGAAACACCATATATTTT. This encodes CASSLGNSGNTIYF.

The chain links TRBV2 to TRBJ2-2; D is ambiguous. The germline CDR1 and CDR2 sequences are SNHLY and FYNNEI. Trimming shortened V by 5 bases and J by 3 bases, and 7 bases separated the two germline ends. The CDR3 consists of 13 residues. The CDR3 region is CASSISYTGELFF. CDR3 nucleotides: TGTGCCAGCAGTATAAGCTACACCGGGGAGCTGTTTTTT.

V is TRBV11-2 and J is TRBJ2-7; possibly TRBD1 or TRBD2 for D (5 bases each). The CDR3 runs to 14 residues. The germline gives CDR1 SGHAT, CDR2 FQNNGV. V was clipped by 5 bases and J by 2 bases, with 13 bases between them. Here the CDR3 reads CASSASGTPYEQYF. The CDR3 bases are TGTGCCAGCAGCGCCTCCGGGACCCCCTACGAGCAGTACTTC.

The chain combines TRBV7-3 with TRBJ2-3, with no clear D. The CDR3 has 14 amino acids. Per the germline V gene, CDR1 is SGHTA and CDR2 is FQGTGA. V was cut by 3 bases and J by 6 bases, with 13 bases left in between. CDR3 in amino acids: CASSFRGAPDTQYF. CDR3 nucleotides: TGTGCCAGCAGCTTCCGTGGTGCCCCGGATACGCAGTATTTT.

The chain carries TRBV6-4 and TRBJ2-3; D call uncertain. CDR3 size: 14 residues. The germline gives CDR1 MRHNA, CDR2 SNTAGT. Trimming pared 0 bases from V and 6 bases from J, leaving 10 bases between. CDR3 region: CASSDSLVGDTQYF. The CDR3 DNA is TGTGCCAGCAGTGACTCTTTAGTCGGGGATACGCAGTATTTT.

This rearrangement joins TRBV5-5 to TRBJ2-3, with 8 bases lining up with TRBD2. This CDR3 comprises 16 residues. The germline V gene has CDR1 SGHKS and CDR2 YYEKEE (reference sequence). With V trimmed by 3 bases and J by 2 bases, 8 bases remained unmatched. CDR3 loop: CASSSGAGGNTDTQYF. CDR3 sequence (DNA): TGTGCCAGCAGCTCGGGCGCGGGGGGCAACACAGATACGCAGTATTTT.

The CDR3 DNA reads TGTGCCAGTAGTGGACGGGACACAACCTACGAGCAGTACTTC. This translates into CASSGRDTTYEQYF. This chain joins TRBV19 and TRBJ2-7; possibly TRBD1 for D (6 bases). The CDR3 is 14 residues long. Trimming left V 5 bases short and J 2 bases short, with 13 bases between. Germline V lookup: CDR1 LNHDA, CDR2 SQIVND (reference sequence).